Sequencing of this T cell receptor (beta chain) was carried out in a study of T cell responses to AZD1222 COVID-19 vaccine. General observations from the study: Unmutated variant regions are reportedly the target of nearly half of TCRs that are spike-specific. It was only 6 or 7 AZD1222 recipients who were seropositive at baseline. Across spike, vaccine-associated CD4 TCRs were found, dominant at 160-218 and 743-854. The donor group comprised mostly white British people and more females; the analysis possibly underestimated clonal diversity.

TCRdb's table, derived via immunoSEQ multiplex PCR, lists solely in-frame clones and lacks some. The sample shows about 100,000 clones, roughly nine tenths of them seen only once. Germline CDR1 LNHNV, CDR2 YYDKDF (reference sequence). V shed 1 base and J 2 bases; nucleotides not matched to a gene: 5. This CDR3 is built from 18 residues. Comments on this clone: Its antigen is as yet unknown.

The sequencing used peripheral blood, collected on day 0 of AZD1222 vaccination. The source is an adult in good health. The chain joins TRBV15 to TRBJ2-1; 13 positions match TRBD2. Written as DNA, the CDR3 is TGTGCCACCAGCAGAGCCCAAGGGACTAGCGGGACCTACAATGAGCAGTTCTTC. Protein product: CATSRAQGTSGTYNEQFF.